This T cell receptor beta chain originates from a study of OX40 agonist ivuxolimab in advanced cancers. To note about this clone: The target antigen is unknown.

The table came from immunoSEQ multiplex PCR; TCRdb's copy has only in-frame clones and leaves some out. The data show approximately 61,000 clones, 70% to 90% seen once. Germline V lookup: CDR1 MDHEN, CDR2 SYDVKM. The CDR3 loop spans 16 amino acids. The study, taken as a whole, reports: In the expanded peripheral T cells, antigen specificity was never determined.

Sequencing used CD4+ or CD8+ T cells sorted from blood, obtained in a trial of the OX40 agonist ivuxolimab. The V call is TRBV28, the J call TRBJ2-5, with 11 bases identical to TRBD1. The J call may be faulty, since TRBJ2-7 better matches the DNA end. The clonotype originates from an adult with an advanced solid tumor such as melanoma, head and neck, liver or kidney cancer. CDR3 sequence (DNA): TGTGCCAGCAGTTTAACTGGGACAGGGGGTTCCTACGAGCAGTACTTC. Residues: CASSLTGTGGSYEQYF.